Listed below are T cell receptor beta chains from one sample, sequenced in a study of blood T cell repertoires in COVID-19. Some clones are missing from TCRdb's copy, which holds only in-frame ones; the method was immunoSEQ multiplex PCR. In the table there are a few hundred thousand clones, just under 90% of which are singletons. The sequencing input was PBMCs or T cells enriched from blood (not recorded which). Every receptor here comes from a woman between 50 and 59 years old who had been exposed to COVID-19. The CDR3 runs from the conserved cysteine through the conserved F or W. Fields, in order: clone size, V gene, D gene, J gene, CDR3 protein, CDR3 DNA. D genes are given only for firm matches. Clone size is stated in some rows and not others, as once, few, many or a class when expanded.

clone size: .
V gene: TRBV2
D gene: .
J gene: TRBJ2-7
CDR3 protein: CASSVDSSESSYEQYF
CDR3 DNA: TGTGCCAGCAGTGTTGACAGCTCAGAGAGCTCCTACGAGCAGTACTTC

clone size: .
V gene: TRBV2
D gene: .
J gene: TRBJ1-2
CDR3 protein: CASSREIRQNYPGYTF
CDR3 DNA: TGTGCCAGCAGCCGGGAGATCCGACAGAACTATCCCGGCTACACCTTC

clone size: .
V gene: TRBV5-4
D gene: TRBD1
J gene: TRBJ2-2
CDR3 protein: CASSTQTGGNTGELFF
CDR3 DNA: TGTGCCAGCAGCACCCAGACAGGGGGTAACACCGGGGAGCTGTTTTTT

clone size: once
V gene: TRBV6-5
D gene: TRBD1
J gene: TRBJ1-3
CDR3 protein: CATRQGVGNTIYF
CDR3 DNA: TGTGCCACCAGACAGGGAGTAGGAAACACCATATATTTT

clone size: once
V gene: TRBV20-1
D gene: TRBD1
J gene: TRBJ1-2
CDR3 protein: CSARGDRGHTF
CDR3 DNA: TGCAGTGCTAGGGGGGACAGGGGGCACACCTTC

clone size: .
V gene: TRBV6-1
D gene: .
J gene: TRBJ1-2
CDR3 protein: CASSDPGSREDLNYGYTF
CDR3 DNA: TGTGCCAGCAGTGATCCAGGGTCCCGGGAGGACCTCAACTATGGCTACACCTTC

clone size: .
V gene: TRBV10-3
D gene: TRBD2
J gene: TRBJ2-3
CDR3 protein: CAISGLAGTDTQYF
CDR3 DNA: TGTGCCATCAGTGGGCTAGCGGGGACAGATACGCAGTATTTT

clone size: .
V gene: TRBV28
D gene: TRBD2
J gene: TRBJ2-2
CDR3 protein: CASGGGTQSTGELFF
CDR3 DNA: TGTGCCAGCGGCGGGGGGACTCAATCTACCGGGGAGCTGTTTTTT

clone size: .
V gene: TRBV5-1
D gene: .
J gene: TRBJ1-6
CDR3 protein: CASSLARVDLNSPLHF
CDR3 DNA: TGCGCCAGCAGCTTGGCCAGGGTAGATCTAAATTCACCCCTCCACTTT

clone size: .
V gene: TRBV19
D gene: .
J gene: TRBJ2-2
CDR3 protein: CASAIGGWVSGELFF
CDR3 DNA: TGTGCCAGTGCGATTGGGGGGTGGGTCTCCGGGGAGCTGTTTTTT

clone size: .
V gene: TRBV7-9
D gene: .
J gene: TRBJ2-7
CDR3 protein: CASSPPQTLYEQYF
CDR3 DNA: TGTGCCAGCAGCCCACCACAGACACTTTACGAGCAGTACTTC

clone size: .
V gene: TRBV4-1
D gene: .
J gene: TRBJ2-2
CDR3 protein: CASSQPGQITGELFF
CDR3 DNA: TGCGCCAGCAGCCAACCCGGACAGATCACCGGGGAGCTGTTTTTT

clone size: .
V gene: TRBV24-1
D gene: .
J gene: TRBJ2-2
CDR3 protein: CATSDSRGPGELFF
CDR3 DNA: TGTGCCACCAGTGATAGCAGGGGACCCGGGGAGCTGTTTTTT

clone size: .
V gene: TRBV29-1
D gene: .
J gene: TRBJ1-2
CDR3 protein: CSAGGLAGYTF
CDR3 DNA: TGCAGCGCCGGGGGACTGGCAGGCTACACCTTC

clone size: .
V gene: TRBV10-3
D gene: .
J gene: TRBJ2-1
CDR3 protein: CAISESQGPNEQFF
CDR3 DNA: TGTGCCATCAGTGAGTCGCAGGGTCCCAATGAGCAGTTCTTC

clone size: .
V gene: TRBV2
D gene: TRBD1
J gene: TRBJ1-5
CDR3 protein: CASKGHSTTTGESNQPQHF
CDR3 DNA: TGTGCCAGCAAGGGCCACTCGACTACGACAGGGGAAAGCAATCAGCCCCAGCATTTT

clone size: .
V gene: TRBV11-3
D gene: .
J gene: TRBJ2-1
CDR3 protein: CASSTPGQTEQFF
CDR3 DNA: TGTGCCAGCAGCACTCCAGGGCAAACGGAGCAGTTCTTC

clone size: .
V gene: TRBV5-1
D gene: TRBD1
J gene: TRBJ2-7
CDR3 protein: CASSSQSGTGGNEQYF
CDR3 DNA: TGCGCCAGCAGCTCACAATCCGGGACAGGGGGAAACGAGCAGTACTTC

clone size: once
V gene: TRBV7-8
D gene: .
J gene: TRBJ1-4
CDR3 protein: CASSQTDATNEKLFF
CDR3 DNA: TGTGCCAGCTCCCAAACAGACGCAACTAATGAAAAACTGTTTTTT

clone size: once
V gene: TRBV5-4
D gene: TRBD2
J gene: TRBJ2-2
CDR3 protein: CASNLAGGPSGELFF
CDR3 DNA: TGTGCCAGCAACTTAGCGGGGGGGCCTTCCGGGGAGCTGTTTTTT

clone size: few
V gene: TRBV11-3
D gene: .
J gene: TRBJ2-2
CDR3 protein: CASSSRETGELFF
CDR3 DNA: TGTGCCAGCAGCTCCAGGGAAACCGGGGAGCTGTTTTTT

clone size: .
V gene: TRBV7-2
D gene: TRBD1
J gene: TRBJ1-3
CDR3 protein: CASSPGTAISGNTIYF
CDR3 DNA: TGTGCCAGCAGCCCCGGGACAGCCATCTCTGGAAACACCATATATTTT

clone size: .
V gene: TRBV5-1
D gene: TRBD2
J gene: TRBJ2-5
CDR3 protein: CASSGGVPQETQYF
CDR3 DNA: TGCGCCAGCAGCGGGGGGGTGCCCCAAGAGACCCAGTACTTC

clone size: .
V gene: TRBV15
D gene: .
J gene: TRBJ1-1
CDR3 protein: CATSRENGPGRNTEAFF
CDR3 DNA: TGTGCCACCAGCAGAGAAAATGGCCCGGGTAGGAACACTGAAGCTTTCTTT

clone size: few
V gene: TRBV2
D gene: TRBD1
J gene: TRBJ1-2
CDR3 protein: CASSGTGSYGYTF
CDR3 DNA: TGTGCCAGCAGTGGGACAGGAAGTTATGGCTACACCTTC

clone size: .
V gene: TRBV19
D gene: .
J gene: TRBJ1-2
CDR3 protein: CASSIDLAAHNYGYTF
CDR3 DNA: TGTGCCAGTAGTATAGATTTAGCAGCACACAACTATGGCTACACCTTC

clone size: .
V gene: TRBV10-3
D gene: .
J gene: TRBJ2-7
CDR3 protein: CAIRDRAYEQYF
CDR3 DNA: TGTGCCATCAGGGACAGAGCCTACGAGCAGTACTTC

clone size: .
V gene: TRBV7-9
D gene: .
J gene: TRBJ1-2
CDR3 protein: CASSHQTGYGYTF
CDR3 DNA: TGTGCCAGCAGCCACCAAACAGGGTATGGCTACACCTTC

clone size: .
V gene: TRBV7-2
D gene: TRBD2
J gene: TRBJ2-3
CDR3 protein: CASSLFPAGGPVSTDTQYF
CDR3 DNA: TGTGCCAGCAGCTTATTTCCAGCGGGGGGGCCTGTAAGCACAGATACGCAGTATTTT

clone size: .
V gene: TRBV4-2
D gene: .
J gene: TRBJ2-2
CDR3 protein: CASSQDPAKGVTNTGELFF
CDR3 DNA: TGTGCCAGCAGCCAAGATCCGGCAAAAGGGGTGACGAACACCGGGGAGCTGTTTTTT

clone size: once
V gene: TRBV28
D gene: .
J gene: TRBJ2-3
CDR3 protein: CASSLPRDTDTQYF
CDR3 DNA: TGTGCCAGCAGTTTACCCCGAGACACAGATACGCAGTATTTT

clone size: .
V gene: TRBV5-1
D gene: .
J gene: TRBJ1-2
CDR3 protein: CASSPARGTVDGYTF
CDR3 DNA: TGCGCCAGCAGCCCCGCCCGGGGGACGGTGGATGGCTACACCTTC

clone size: .
V gene: TRBV19
D gene: TRBD1
J gene: TRBJ1-3
CDR3 protein: CASRDSHSGNTIYF
CDR3 DNA: TGTGCCAGCAGGGACAGTCACTCTGGAAACACCATATATTTT

clone size: few
V gene: TRBV18
D gene: TRBD2
J gene: TRBJ2-7
CDR3 protein: CASSPKGGSYEQYF
CDR3 DNA: TGTGCCAGCTCACCGAAGGGAGGGTCCTACGAGCAGTACTTC

clone size: .
V gene: TRBV6-5
D gene: .
J gene: TRBJ1-5
CDR3 protein: CASSHRDTQHF
CDR3 DNA: TGTGCCAGCAGCCACAGGGATACACAGCATTTT

clone size: .
V gene: TRBV7-2
D gene: .
J gene: TRBJ2-3
CDR3 protein: CASSFSGGRTDTQYF
CDR3 DNA: TGTGCCAGCAGCTTCAGTGGGGGCCGCACAGATACGCAGTATTTT

clone size: .
V gene: TRBV5-1
D gene: .
J gene: TRBJ2-5
CDR3 protein: CASSARTATQETQYF
CDR3 DNA: TGCGCCAGCAGCGCCCGGACAGCCACCCAAGAGACCCAGTACTTC

clone size: .
V gene: TRBV24-1
D gene: TRBD1
J gene: TRBJ2-1
CDR3 protein: CATSPTGALEQFF
CDR3 DNA: TGTGCCACCAGCCCTACAGGGGCCCTTGAGCAGTTCTTC

clone size: .
V gene: TRBV5-1
D gene: .
J gene: TRBJ1-2
CDR3 protein: CASSSAGYGYTF
CDR3 DNA: TGCGCCAGCAGCTCGGCAGGCTATGGCTACACCTTC

clone size: .
V gene: TRBV27
D gene: TRBD1
J gene: TRBJ1-4
CDR3 protein: CASSLRAGGRREKLFF
CDR3 DNA: TGTGCCAGCAGTTTAAGGGCAGGGGGCAGGAGGGAAAAACTGTTTTTT

clone size: .
V gene: TRBV5-1
D gene: TRBD1
J gene: TRBJ2-7
CDR3 protein: CASSLGDSIFSYEQYF
CDR3 DNA: TGCGCCAGCAGCTTGGGGGACAGCATCTTCTCCTACGAGCAGTACTTC

clone size: once
V gene: TRBV4-1
D gene: TRBD1
J gene: TRBJ1-3
CDR3 protein: CASSRMPGQGVAGNTIYF
CDR3 DNA: TGCGCCAGCAGCCGCATGCCGGGACAGGGGGTGGCGGGAAACACCATATATTTT

clone size: .
V gene: TRBV4-2
D gene: .
J gene: TRBJ1-1
CDR3 protein: CASSQVPGHNEAFF
CDR3 DNA: TGTGCCAGCAGCCAGGTTCCGGGACACAATGAAGCTTTCTTT

clone size: .
V gene: TRBV2
D gene: .
J gene: TRBJ2-2
CDR3 protein: CASSAQNTGELFF
CDR3 DNA: TGTGCCAGCAGTGCACAAAACACCGGGGAGCTGTTTTTT

clone size: .
V gene: TRBV6-1
D gene: .
J gene: TRBJ1-1
CDR3 protein: CASSEMVAGGAEAFF
CDR3 DNA: TGTGCCAGCAGTGAAATGGTAGCGGGAGGAGCTGAAGCTTTCTTT

clone size: .
V gene: TRBV5-5
D gene: .
J gene: TRBJ2-7
CDR3 protein: CASSAYLAPDYEQYF
CDR3 DNA: TGTGCCAGCAGTGCCTACCTAGCCCCCGACTACGAGCAGTACTTC

clone size: once
V gene: TRBV3-1/TRBV3-2
D gene: TRBD1
J gene: TRBJ2-7
CDR3 protein: CASSQGGTGLTYEQYF
CDR3 DNA: TGTGCCAGCAGCCAAGGGGGGACAGGGCTGACCTACGAGCAGTACTTC

clone size: .
V gene: TRBV19
D gene: TRBD2
J gene: TRBJ2-1
CDR3 protein: CASSGSSGGPLFQFF
CDR3 DNA: TGTGCCAGTAGTGGATCTAGCGGGGGCCCTCTCTTCCAGTTCTTC

clone size: .
V gene: TRBV18
D gene: TRBD2
J gene: TRBJ2-1
CDR3 protein: CASSPTGGAYNEQFF
CDR3 DNA: TGTGCCAGCTCACCAACCGGGGGGGCGTACAATGAGCAGTTCTTC

clone size: .
V gene: TRBV2
D gene: TRBD1
J gene: TRBJ1-2
CDR3 protein: CASGDSWGYTF
CDR3 DNA: TGTGCCAGCGGGGACAGTTGGGGCTACACCTTC

clone size: .
V gene: TRBV12-3/TRBV12-4
D gene: .
J gene: TRBJ1-6
CDR3 protein: CASSRRDSPLHF
CDR3 DNA: TGTGCCAGCAGCCGCAGGGATTCACCCCTCCACTTT

clone size: few
V gene: TRBV11-1
D gene: .
J gene: TRBJ1-2
CDR3 protein: CASSFSPGGYTF
CDR3 DNA: TGTGCCAGCAGCTTTTCGCCTGGCGGCTACACCTTC

clone size: .
V gene: TRBV5-8
D gene: TRBD2
J gene: TRBJ2-2
CDR3 protein: CASSKILPGLAGGTGGELFF
CDR3 DNA: TGTGCCAGCAGCAAAATACTACCGGGACTAGCGGGGGGTACCGGCGGGGAGCTGTTTTTT

clone size: .
V gene: TRBV4-1
D gene: .
J gene: TRBJ1-6
CDR3 protein: CASSPEGSGQYNSPLHF
CDR3 DNA: TGCGCCAGCAGCCCAGAGGGGAGCGGACAGTATAATTCACCCCTCCACTTT

clone size: .
V gene: TRBV15
D gene: TRBD1
J gene: TRBJ2-7
CDR3 protein: CATSRGGQGYEQYF
CDR3 DNA: TGTGCCACCTCCAGGGGGGGACAGGGCTACGAGCAGTACTTC